Detailed here is one T cell receptor beta chain. This clonotype came up many times. Its target antigen remains unknown. Base qualities are not at hand, and no much larger clone is one base apart. The sequencing machine was an Illumina NovaSeq 6000. Using 5'RACE with constant-segment primers, TCRalpha and TCRbeta cDNA libraries were constructed, with sample barcodes and unique molecular identifiers added in the process. RNA was extracted from every sample with Trizol reagent. Library amplification was performed in two PCR steps, and a second sample barcode and Illumina TruSeq adapters were introduced in the second step. Libraries were sequenced on an Illumina NovaSeq with 2 x 150 bp paired-end reads. On the authors' methods: Reads were demultiplexed and collapsed into UMI-guided consensus sequences with migec v1.2.7. Using mixcr v2.1.11, UMI consensuses were aligned to TRA and TRB V and J templates and then assembled into clonotypes. A clonotype was counted as expanded or contracted only when both edgeR and NoisET called the clonotype significant, with the noise models trained on biological replicates. For edgeR calls, a false discovery rate-adjusted p below 0.01 and a log2 fold-change threshold of 1 were applied. As an exploratory analysis of dynamics, PCA with hierarchical clustering was applied to max-normalized trajectories of the 1000 most abundant clonotypes. Each responding clone was given a CD4 or CD8 phenotype based on the CD4+ and CD8+ repertoires, which had been sequenced separately. TCRdb passed the public sequencing reads through fastp at Q25 and MiXCR, retaining productive beta sequences. Merged by CDR3 protein, the rows form single entries marked with the most common genes and DNA. The V and J calls were not made by the authors but by TCRdb's processing. Within this sample are approximately 450,000 distinct CDR3 sequences, with about 20% of them counted one time only. Around an eighth of the sample lies in the top ten.

This sample is part of a study of T-cell memory formation after mild COVID-19 (dated by TCRdb to 2020 to 2023). Regarding the research as a whole: TCR sequence clusters from the two donors were largely donor specific. T-cell clones expanding and contracting after mild COVID-19 in a couple of donors were tracked by longitudinal TCRalpha and TCRbeta repertoire sequencing. The cohort comprised two young, previously healthy adult volunteers, one female and one male. On the study overall, not on this receptor specifically: Some responding clones were found in pre-infection memory, which suggests that pre-existing cross-reactive memory T cells took part in the SARS-CoV-2 response. From day 15 to 85, contracting clones showed balanced CD4/CD8 phenotypes, whereas a second wave of clones that expanded from day 15 to 37 leaned towards CD4+. The second-wave clones that peaked on day 37 were not confirmed to be SARS-CoV-2 specific. Only two mild cases were covered by the study, and larger cohorts that include severe cases with pre-infection samples were considered necessary. Contracting CD4+ clones appeared mostly in the CM and EM memory subsets, whereas CD8+ clones were enriched in EMRA.

V is reduced by 3 bases and J by 3 bases, leaving a spacing of 14 bases between them. Based on the germline V gene (reference sequence), the CDR1 and CDR2 sequences are LNHNV and YYDKDF. Its CDR3 holds 15 amino acids, cysteine through phenylalanine. Left in the record is the CDR3 DNA by itself, 45 bases read in frame from the first base. Ficoll-Paque density gradient centrifugation was the method used to isolate PBMCs. Sequencing was performed on PBMCs or a T cell subset sorted from them (not recorded which). Recombination joined TRBV15 with TRBJ1-1; there is no confident call for the D gene. This clonotype was obtained from an adult woman who had mild COVID-19 (a few samples of this study predate the infection). The sample titles of this study are shuffled in the database, so cell type and time point are left out; the donor was told from shared clones. CDR3 protein: CATSRRDGFYTEAFF. The bases read TGTGCCACCAGCAGGCGAGACGGGTTCTACACTGAAGCTTTCTTT.